The 23 T cell receptor beta chains reported below all come from one sample, sequenced in a study of T cells in Graves' hyperthyroidism and ophthalmopathy. The investigators amplified TCR beta CDR3 regions from RNA transcripts. Using the HTBI primer set, a first-round RT-PCR was run on the TCR CDR3. TCRdb reprocessed the multiplex PCR reads with MiXCR, giving one entry per CDR3 protein. The data hold approximately 600,000 distinct CDR3 sequences, with approximately 15% observed a single time. Sequencing was done on a sample of blood. The receptor source for this set is a woman aged 40 to 50 with Graves' ophthalmopathy.

This clonotype was seen a handful of times. V and J are TRBV15 and TRBJ1-5, with 8 nucleotides matching TRBD1. Germline V gives CDR1 LNHNV, CDR2 YYDKDF (reference sequence). V gave up 3 bases and J gave up 3 bases; unmatched junction bases: 4. There are 15 residues in the CDR3. CDR3 DNA sequence: TGTGCCACCAGCAGGACAGGGGAGGACAATCAGCCCCAGCATTTT. It codes for CATSRTGEDNQPQHF.

This clonotype was recorded at least ten times. J is TRBJ2-7 and V is TRBV28; TRBD1 matches 10 bases. Germline trimming cut 1 base from V and 3 bases from J; bases unmatched to any gene: 6. The CDR3 runs to 16 residues. Germline V lookup: CDR1 MDHEN, CDR2 SYDVKM. CDR3 sequence reads: CASSLFGGTGDYEQYF. CDR3 nucleotides: TGTGCCAGCAGTTTATTTGGCGGGACAGGGGACTACGAGCAGTACTTC. The whole variable domain, filled in from reference TRBV28 and TRBJ2-7, reads DVKVTQSSRYLVKRTGEKVFLECVQDMDHENMFWYRQDPGLGLRLIYFSYDVKMKEKGDIPEGYSVSREKKERFSLILESASTNQTSMYLCASSLFGGTGDYEQYFGPGTRLTVT.

The sample holds many counts of this clonotype. The gene calls are TRBV19 and TRBJ1-2; D possibly corresponds to TRBD1 (6 bases). Germline V gives CDR1 LNHDA, CDR2 SQIVND (reference sequence). There are 13 residues in the CDR3. Trimming pared 8 bases from V and 8 bases from J, leaving 18 bases between. CDR3 coding DNA: TGTGCCAGTCACCCGGGGGGGGGCGCCGGCTACACCTTC. This sequence encodes CASHPGGGAGYTF.

This clonotype was seen only a few times. The rearrangement joins TRBV29-1 to TRBJ1-1, with a weak D call TRBD1 (5 bases). Germline-derived CDR1 and CDR2 are SQVTM and ANQGSEA. V lost 3 bases and J lost 8, with 13 bases in between. This CDR3 is 12 amino acids long. CDR3 residues: CSVDVGTGEAFF. The CDR3 region has the DNA TGCAGCGTTGACGTAGGTACAGGAGAAGCTTTCTTT.

This clonotype has at least ten counts. The chain joins TRBV29-1 to TRBJ2-7; D is unclear. V lost 7 bases and J 0 bases, leaving 10 bases between the germline ends. The CDR3 is 12 residues long. The germline V gene has CDR1 SQVTM and CDR2 ANQGSEA. The CDR3 DNA is TGCAGCGCCGAGGTCAGCTCCTACGAGCAGTACTTC. Translating gives CSAEVSSYEQYF.

This clonotype has ten or more counts. The chain couples TRBV24-1 to TRBJ1-1; D is undetermined. Trimming left V 2 bases short and J 6 bases short, with 6 bases between. The CDR3 covers 12 residues. CDR1 and CDR2 (germline): KGHDR, SFDVKD. Here the CDR3 reads CATSDSVSEAFF. The CDR3, as DNA: TGTGCCACCAGTGATTCTGTTTCTGAAGCTTTCTTT.

At least ten counts were recorded for this clonotype. A junction boundary mismatches the germline segment, possibly from a read error. The genes are TRBV28 and TRBJ2-7; D is unresolved. Germline CDR1 reads MDHEN; CDR2 reads SYDVKM. CDR3 length equals 12 residues. The CDR3 loop is CASSSFSYGQYF. The CDR3 DNA reads as TGTGCCAGCAGTTCCTTTAGTTACGGGCAGTACTTC.

The chain employs TRBV5-1 and TRBJ2-7, with 10 bases aligning to TRBD1. CDR3 length: 15 residues. J lost 6 bases, V lost 7 bases, and 13 bases had no gene match. Germline CDR1 SGHRS, CDR2 YFSETQ. The chain's CDR3 is CASGATGGGGSEQYF. CDR3 coding DNA: TGCGCCAGCGGGGCGACAGGGGGCGGTGGAAGCGAGCAGTACTTC.

In this sample, this clonotype turned up many times. The CDR3: CASSDSGQGLYEQYF. The DNA of the CDR3 is TGTGCCAGCAGTGATTCGGGACAAGGTCTCTACGAGCAGTACTTC. The V call is TRBV25-1, the J call TRBJ2-7; a weak D match, TRBD1 (6 bases). V shed 3 bases and J shed 3 bases, with 15 bases lying between them. This CDR3 comprises 15 residues. CDR1 is MGHDK, CDR2 SYGVNS, per germline.

This clonotype appeared a few times. This chain uses TRBV3-1 with TRBJ1-1; possibly TRBD1 for D (6 bases). Germline V lookup: CDR1 LGHDT, CDR2 YNNKEL (reference sequence). This CDR3 comprises 12 residues. The ends were cut back, 4 bases at V and 11 bases at J, with 14 bases in the middle. This CDR3 is CASSLGAGLAFF. DNA of the CDR3: TGTGCCAGCAGCCTGGGGGCAGGTTTGGCTTTCTTT.

This clonotype has only a few counts. The chain uses TRBV6-1 and TRBJ1-2, with TRBD1 matching 7 bases. The CDR3 has 13 amino acids. Germline V gene data show CDR1 as MNHNS and CDR2 as SASEGT. With V trimmed by 5 bases and J by 6 bases, 6 bases remained unmatched. CDR3 DNA sequence: TGTGCCAGCAGTCCTCCACAGGGGAATGGCTACACCTTC. Translated, it gives CASSPPQGNGYTF.

This clonotype turned up a few times. V is TRBV3-1 and J is TRBJ2-5; D unresolved. Germline CDR1 LGHDT, CDR2 YNNKEL (reference sequence). Trimming cost V 1 base and J 9 bases, with 6 bases left between them. The CDR3 runs 11 residues. The CDR3 loop is CASSQAQAQYF. In DNA form, the CDR3 reads TGTGCCAGCAGCCAAGCCCAGGCCCAGTACTTC.

This clonotype was picked up many times. The chain recombines TRBV19 with TRBJ2-7, with TRBD2 as a possible D gene (5 bases). CDR3 length: 13 residues. Germline V gene data show CDR1 as LNHDA and CDR2 as SQIVND (reference sequence). Trimming removed 7 bases from V and 0 bases from J, with 10 bases in between. CDR3 nucleotides: TGTGCCAGTAAGGACTCTAACTCCTACGAGCAGTACTTC. It specifies CASKDSNSYEQYF.

This clonotype occurred many times. The J gene is TRBJ1-5, the V gene TRBV6-1; D is perhaps TRBD1 (5 bases). Trimming took off 6 bases at V and 6 bases at J, with 18 bases between the two ends. Germline loops: CDR1 MNHNS, CDR2 SASEGT. The CDR3 extends over 15 amino acids. CDR3 amino acids: CASSPAAGVGQPQHF. The CDR3 DNA reads TGTGCCAGCAGCCCGGCGGCGGGGGTGGGTCAGCCCCAGCATTTT.

This clonotype was counted at least ten times. The CDR3 nucleotides read TGCGCCAGCAACAGGGGGATTGGCCAAGAGACCCAGTACTTC. Translation: CASNRGIGQETQYF. The chain uses TRBV5-1 and TRBJ2-5, with 8 bases that match TRBD1. The V gene's germline CDR1 is SGHRS and CDR2 YFSETQ. The CDR3 runs to 14 residues. The junction had 5 bases not matched to a gene; V was cut back by 6 bases and J by 1 base.

This clonotype was counted a few times. The chain employs TRBV6-2 or TRBV6-3 and TRBJ1-1, with 11 bases fitting TRBD1. Trimming took 3 bases from V and 4 from J; bases not matched to a gene: 13. CDR3 length equals 18 residues. CDR1 MNHEY and CDR2 SVGEGT come from the germline V gene. CDR3: CASSYQGTGGAWGTEAFF. The CDR3 DNA reads TGTGCCAGCAGTTATCAAGGGACAGGGGGGGCCTGGGGCACTGAAGCTTTCTTT.

The sample holds a few counts of this clonotype. The chain carries TRBV29-1 and TRBJ2-2, with D maybe TRBD2 (6 bases). Trimming left V 6 bases short and J 3 bases short, with 14 bases between. Germline-derived CDR1 and CDR2 are SQVTM and ANQGSEA. The CDR3 contains 14 residues. The CDR3 DNA follows: TGCAGCGTACCCGGGACTTCTTACACCGGGGAGCTGTTTTTT. Its protein is CSVPGTSYTGELFF.

The sample holds many counts of this clonotype. The rearrangement joins TRBV6-5 to TRBJ2-7; D might be TRBD1 (5 bases). The germline CDR1 and CDR2 sequences are MNHEY and SVGAGI. Trimming removed 9 bases from V and 2 bases from J, with 8 bases in between. This CDR3 comprises 11 residues. CDR3 residues: CASLQAYEQYF. The CDR3 DNA is TGTGCCAGTTTACAGGCCTACGAGCAGTACTTC.

This clonotype was detected ten times or more. This chain connects TRBV14 to TRBJ1-5; D is perhaps TRBD1 (6 bases). V was clipped by 8 bases and J by 6 bases, with 17 bases between them. Germline V gene sequence: CDR1 SGHDN, CDR2 FVKESK. The CDR3 has 14 residues. The CDR3 here is CASGRQVQRQPQHF. The CDR3 DNA reads as TGTGCCAGCGGTAGACAGGTTCAACGTCAGCCCCAGCATTTT.

This clonotype was picked up many times. The V and J genes are TRBV7-3 and TRBJ2-7, with D maybe TRBD2 (6 bases). V was shortened by 2 bases and J by 5 bases, with 10 bases between the two germline ends. Germline CDR1 SGHTA, CDR2 FQGTGA. This CDR3 has 13 residues. This CDR3 is CASSLGLANEQYF. The CDR3 DNA follows: TGTGCCAGCAGCTTAGGGCTAGCGAACGAGCAGTACTTC. The full variable domain, with the rest looked up from reference TRBV7-3 and TRBJ2-7, is GAGVSQTPSNKVTEKGKYVELRCDPISGHTALYWYRQSLGQGPEFLIYFQGTGAADDSGLPNDRFFAVRPEGSVSTLKIQRTERGDSAVYLCASSLGLANEQYFGPGTRLTVT.

The chain couples TRBV12-3 or TRBV12-4 to TRBJ1-2; 7 nucleotides match TRBD1. This CDR3 region has 14 residues. With 5 bases clipped from V and 7 bases from J, the junction kept 10 bases outside the gene matches. DNA for the CDR3: TGTGCCAGCAGTCTAAGACAGGGACCCTTTGGCTACACCTTC. It translates to CASSLRQGPFGYTF.

The chain joins TRBV6-5 to TRBJ2-5; D unresolved. The CDR3 is 15 amino acids. Germline CDR1 MNHEY, CDR2 SVGAGI. The V end lost 3 bases, the J end lost 4 bases, and 15 bases lay between the germline ends. The CDR3 is CASSYDGWARETQYF. The CDR3 DNA reads as TGTGCCAGCAGTTATGACGGATGGGCAAGAGAGACCCAGTACTTC.

There are many counts of this clonotype. The rearrangement joins TRBV28 to TRBJ1-5, with D perhaps matching TRBD1 (5 bases). V was cut by 3 bases and J by 4 bases, with 13 bases left in between. Germline-derived CDR1 and CDR2 are MDHEN and SYDVKM. This CDR3 is 15 amino acids long. The CDR3 protein is CASSFWGRRNQPQHF. The CDR3 DNA follows: TGTGCCAGCAGTTTCTGGGGGAGGAGGAATCAGCCCCAGCATTTT.